This is a list of T cell receptor beta chains from one sample in a study of control samples from healthy donors and cancer patients. The repertoire was sequenced with immunoSEQ multiplex PCR; TCRdb's copy has only in-frame clones and lacks some. The table has more than 85,000 clones, roughly nine tenths seen once. The specimen sequenced was blood. The source of these receptors is a human donor in good health. The donor label of this sample is uncertain. CDR3s include the opening cysteine and the closing phenylalanine or tryptophan. D genes are given only for firm matches. The listing skips clone size in some rows; elsewhere it reads once, few, many or a size class.

D gene: NA; J gene: TRBJ1-2; V gene: TRBV7-9; clone size: NA; CDR3 DNA: TGTGCCAGCAGCTTAGATACGGGGTATGGCTACACCTTC; CDR3 protein: CASSLDTGYGYTF
D gene: NA; J gene: TRBJ2-7; V gene: TRBV6-5; clone size: NA; CDR3 DNA: TGTGCCAGCAGTTATGCAGGCCGAGAGCAGTACTTC; CDR3 protein: CASSYAGREQYF
D gene: NA; J gene: TRBJ2-3; V gene: TRBV12-5; clone size: NA; CDR3 DNA: TGTGCTAGTGGGGGGCGAGGGTACACAGATACGCAGTATTTT; CDR3 protein: CASGGRGYTDTQYF
D gene: NA; J gene: TRBJ2-1; V gene: TRBV25-1; clone size: NA; CDR3 DNA: TGTGCCAGCACCCCCGGACAAGGGAATAGGAATGAGCAGTTCTTC; CDR3 protein: CASTPGQGNRNEQFF
D gene: TRBD2; J gene: TRBJ2-1; V gene: TRBV27; clone size: NA; CDR3 DNA: TGTGCCAGCAGGGGAATACCGGGACTAGTCAATGAGCAGTTCTTC; CDR3 protein: CASRGIPGLVNEQFF
D gene: NA; J gene: TRBJ1-1; V gene: TRBV5-1; clone size: NA; CDR3 DNA: TGCGCCAGCAGCTTGGGGGGCGGGGGCTTGTACACTGAAGCTTTCTTT; CDR3 protein: CASSLGGGGLYTEAFF
D gene: NA; J gene: TRBJ1-6; V gene: TRBV2; clone size: NA; CDR3 DNA: TGTGCCAGCAGGGCGTCTAATTCACCCCTCCACTTT; CDR3 protein: CASRASNSPLHF
D gene: NA; J gene: TRBJ1-2; V gene: TRBV24-1; clone size: NA; CDR3 DNA: TGTGCCACCAGTGATGCCCTAAACTCTAACTATGGCTACACCTTC; CDR3 protein: CATSDALNSNYGYTF
D gene: NA; J gene: TRBJ1-2; V gene: TRBV2; clone size: NA; CDR3 DNA: TGTGCCAGCAGCTCTTCGGCGGGGGGGTTCCGTGGCTACACCTTC; CDR3 protein: CASSSSAGGFRGYTF
D gene: NA; J gene: TRBJ2-2; V gene: TRBV29-1; clone size: NA; CDR3 DNA: TGCAGCGCCCTTCGCGCGGGGGACAGGAACACCGGGGAGCTGTTTTTT; CDR3 protein: CSALRAGDRNTGELFF
D gene: TRBD1; J gene: TRBJ1-5; V gene: TRBV2; clone size: NA; CDR3 DNA: TGTGCCAGCAGGGGGGACAGGGAAGAGAGCAATCAGCCCCAGCATTTT; CDR3 protein: CASRGDREESNQPQHF
D gene: TRBD1; J gene: TRBJ2-5; V gene: TRBV5-8; clone size: NA; CDR3 DNA: TGTGCCAGCAGCACAGGTACAGGGGGACGGTACCAAGAGACCCAGTACTTC; CDR3 protein: CASSTGTGGRYQETQYF
D gene: TRBD1; J gene: TRBJ2-1; V gene: TRBV5-1; clone size: NA; CDR3 DNA: TGCGCCAGCAGCTTGAGGACCGCCGGACAGGGCCACAATGAGCAGTTCTTC; CDR3 protein: CASSLRTAGQGHNEQFF
D gene: TRBD1; J gene: TRBJ2-1; V gene: TRBV5-1; clone size: few; CDR3 DNA: TGCGCCAGCAGCTTGGATACAGGGGCGAGCTCCTACAATGAGCAGTTCTTC; CDR3 protein: CASSLDTGASSYNEQFF
D gene: NA; J gene: TRBJ1-1; V gene: TRBV10-3; clone size: NA; CDR3 DNA: TGTGCCATCAGTGAGTCGGGGAGAGAGACTGAAGCTTTCTTT; CDR3 protein: CAISESGRETEAFF
D gene: NA; J gene: TRBJ1-5; V gene: TRBV6-5; clone size: NA; CDR3 DNA: TGTGCCAGCACGGAAGGTTTTCAGCCCCAGCATTTT; CDR3 protein: CASTEGFQPQHF
D gene: NA; J gene: TRBJ1-2; V gene: TRBV19; clone size: NA; CDR3 DNA: TGTGCCAGTAGTATGGCGGCGGCGAGCTATGGCTACACCTTC; CDR3 protein: CASSMAAASYGYTF
D gene: NA; J gene: TRBJ2-1; V gene: TRBV5-4; clone size: NA; CDR3 DNA: TGTGCCAGCAGCCTAGTGGACCCCAATGAGCAGTTCTTC; CDR3 protein: CASSLVDPNEQFF
D gene: NA; J gene: TRBJ2-7; V gene: TRBV5-6; clone size: NA; CDR3 DNA: TGTGCCAGCAGCTTGCTATTGAACCCACAGCACTACTCCTACGAGCAGTACTTC; CDR3 protein: CASSLLLNPQHYSYEQYF
D gene: NA; J gene: TRBJ2-7; V gene: TRBV19; clone size: NA; CDR3 DNA: TGTGCCAGTAGTATTATGAACTCCTACGAGCAGTACTTC; CDR3 protein: CASSIMNSYEQYF
D gene: NA; J gene: TRBJ1-5; V gene: TRBV27; clone size: NA; CDR3 DNA: TGTGCCAGCGGGAACAGGGATAGCAATCAGCCCCAGCATTTT; CDR3 protein: CASGNRDSNQPQHF
D gene: NA; J gene: TRBJ1-6; V gene: TRBV30; clone size: NA; CDR3 DNA: TGTGCCTGGAGTTCTGGCCTCCTAACTTATAATTCACCCCTCCACTTT; CDR3 protein: CAWSSGLLTYNSPLHF
D gene: NA; J gene: TRBJ2-1; V gene: TRBV5-1; clone size: NA; CDR3 DNA: TGCGCCAGCAGCTTGTTATCGGGGGGCCCCTACAATGAGCAGTTCTTC; CDR3 protein: CASSLLSGGPYNEQFF
D gene: NA; J gene: TRBJ1-5; V gene: TRBV7-9; clone size: NA; CDR3 DNA: TGTGCCAGCAGCTTTAGCGGTCAGCCCCAGCATTTT; CDR3 protein: CASSFSGQPQHF
D gene: NA; J gene: TRBJ2-1; V gene: TRBV12-3/TRBV12-4; clone size: NA; CDR3 DNA: TGTGCCAGCAGTAAGGGAAATTGGGATGAGCAGTTCTTC; CDR3 protein: CASSKGNWDEQFF
D gene: NA; J gene: TRBJ1-1; V gene: TRBV6-6; clone size: NA; CDR3 DNA: TGTGCCAGCAGCCCAGGACACGGGGGACGGAACACTGAAGCTTTCTTT; CDR3 protein: CASSPGHGGRNTEAFF
D gene: NA; J gene: TRBJ1-3; V gene: TRBV5-1; clone size: once; CDR3 DNA: TGCGCCAGCAGCGCCCGGGACATCGGGCTGGGTGGAAACACCATATATTTT; CDR3 protein: CASSARDIGLGGNTIYF
D gene: TRBD1; J gene: TRBJ1-4; V gene: TRBV12-5; clone size: NA; CDR3 DNA: TGTGCTAGTGGGCCCCCGGGACAGGGTAGGGTAAAACTGTTTTTT; CDR3 protein: CASGPPGQGRVKLFF
D gene: TRBD2; J gene: TRBJ2-2; V gene: TRBV6-5; clone size: NA; CDR3 DNA: TGTGCCAGCAGTTCCCGGGACTCCGGGGGGTCCGGGGAGCTGTTTTTT; CDR3 protein: CASSSRDSGGSGELFF
D gene: TRBD2; J gene: TRBJ2-1; V gene: TRBV2; clone size: NA; CDR3 DNA: TGTGCCAGCAGCGTTCTAGCGGGGGCCACCTACAATGAGCAGTTCTTC; CDR3 protein: CASSVLAGATYNEQFF
D gene: NA; J gene: TRBJ1-3; V gene: TRBV4-1; clone size: NA; CDR3 DNA: TGCGCCAGCAGCCAAGGAGGATTTGGAAACACCATATATTTT; CDR3 protein: CASSQGGFGNTIYF